This is a list of T cell receptor beta chains from one sample in a study of T cell responses to AZD1222 COVID-19 vaccine. Sequenced by immunoSEQ multiplex PCR; TCRdb stores in-frame clones only, minus some. The sample lists about 150,000 clones; roughly 85% were seen once. The specimen was peripheral blood, collected on day 0 of AZD1222 vaccination. Receptors originate from an adult in good health. Both conserved end residues are part of each CDR3. D genes are given only for firm matches. The listing skips clone size in some rows; elsewhere it reads once, few, many or a size class.

v_gene	d_gene	abundance	j_gene	CDR3nt	CDR3aa
TRBV27	TRBD1	-	TRBJ1-1	TGTGCCAGCAGTTGGGGACAGTGGAACACTGAAGCTTTCTTT	CASSWGQWNTEAFF
TRBV2	-	few	TRBJ2-7	TGTGCCAGCAGTGAGCAGGCGAAGACCTACGAGCAGTACTTC	CASSEQAKTYEQYF
TRBV6-1	TRBD1	-	TRBJ2-1	TGTGCCAGCAGTCCTCCGGACAGGGGGCTTGGTGAGCAGTTCTTC	CASSPPDRGLGEQFF
TRBV6-7	TRBD1	-	TRBJ2-7	TGTGCCAGCAGTTGCATATCTCGGGACAGCTACGAGCAGTACTTC	CASSCISRDSYEQYF
TRBV30	-	-	TRBJ1-2	TGTGCCTGGAGTGTACTGCCATCTGGCTACACCTTC	CAWSVLPSGYTF
TRBV27	-	few	TRBJ2-1	TGTGCCAGCAGTTTAGGACCGCAGAGTGAGCAGTTCTTC	CASSLGPQSEQFF
TRBV27	TRBD1	few	TRBJ2-7	TGTGCCAGCAATACAGGGGGTTCCGGCTACGAGCAGTACTTC	CASNTGGSGYEQYF
TRBV3-1/TRBV3-2	TRBD2	-	TRBJ2-2	TGTGCCAGCAGCCACCTGACTAGCGGGAGGAGATTAGGCGGGGAGCTGTTTTTT	CASSHLTSGRRLGGELFF
TRBV18	-	-	TRBJ1-2	TGTGCCAGCTCAGAAGGGGTGGATGGCTACACCTTC	CASSEGVDGYTF
TRBV5-1	-	-	TRBJ2-6	TGCGCCAGCACAAGACAGGCCCCCTCTGGGGCCAACGTCCTGACTTTC	CASTRQAPSGANVLTF
TRBV5-1	-	-	TRBJ1-2	TGCGCCAGCAGCTTATCGTCAGTCTATGGCTACACCTTC	CASSLSSVYGYTF
TRBV7-2	-	-	TRBJ1-2	TGTGCCAGCAGCTTATCCCGTTATGGCTACACCTTC	CASSLSRYGYTF
TRBV5-6	-	-	TRBJ1-6	TGTGCCAGCAGCTTGTTGGGCGTAGCTAATTCACCCCTCCACTTT	CASSLLGVANSPLHF
TRBV7-2	-	few	TRBJ2-1	TGTGCCAGCAGCAGTCAGCGGAGGGAGCAGTTCTTC	CASSSQRREQFF
TRBV19	-	once	TRBJ2-1	TGTGCCAGTAGTAACTCCTACAATGAGCAGTTCTTC	CASSNSYNEQFF
TRBV7-9	-	many	TRBJ1-1	TGTGCCAGCAGCCCGGGAACCCCTGAAGCTTTCTTT	CASSPGTPEAFF